The 8 T cell receptor beta chains given below trace back to one sample, sequenced in a study of shared clonotypes between healthy human individuals. Clones were read by immunoSEQ multiplex PCR, and TCRdb kept only the in-frame ones, dropping some. The sample contains approximately 1.4 million clones, approximately 98% of which appear only once. The specimen was naive CD4+ T cells sorted from blood. Indicated subset: CD45RA+ positively selected. Receptors originate from a man aged 25-40 years in good health.

V gene TRBV7-9 combines with J gene TRBJ2-1; D is possibly TRBD1 (5 bases). Germline-derived CDR1 and CDR2 are SEHNR and FQNEAQ (reference sequence). CDR3 length: 14 residues. The ends were cut back, 5 bases at V and 4 bases at J, with 12 bases in the middle. CDR3: CASSLPTVYNEQFF. In nucleotides, the CDR3 is TGTGCCAGCAGCCTTCCGACAGTTTACAATGAGCAGTTCTTC.

The J gene is TRBJ2-1, the V gene TRBV4-3, with D possibly being TRBD1 (6 bases). The ends were cut back, 1 base at V and 8 bases at J, with 9 bases in the middle. The CDR3 is 13 residues long. CDR1 and CDR2 (germline): LGHNA, YSLEER. The CDR3 loop is CASSQADSYEQFF. The CDR3 DNA reads as TGCGCCAGCAGCCAAGCGGACAGCTATGAGCAGTTCTTC.

V gene TRBV5-1 combines with J gene TRBJ2-3; D may be TRBD2 (5 bases). Trimming removed 6 bases from V and 3 bases from J, with 11 bases in between. Germline lookup yields CDR1 SGHRS and CDR2 YFSETQ. This CDR3 contains 13 residues. CDR3 in amino acids: CASTEENTDTQYF. CDR3 in DNA: TGCGCCAGCACGGAGGAGAATACAGATACGCAGTATTTT.

V usage is TRBV15 and J usage is TRBJ2-5; D remains ambiguous. The V and J ends lost 5 bases and 5 bases respectively, with 18 bases between them. This CDR3 contains 15 residues. Germline V lookup: CDR1 LNHNV, CDR2 YYDKDF (reference sequence). CDR3 region: CATSEANWGVETQYF. The CDR3 coding sequence is TGTGCCACCAGCGAAGCGAATTGGGGTGTGGAGACCCAGTACTTC.

The genes are TRBV7-3 and TRBJ2-7; 8 bases line up with TRBD2. Germline CDR1 is SGHTA and CDR2 is FQGTGA. V was pared by 2 bases and J by 7 bases, with 10 bases of the junction left unmatched. The CDR3 runs to 15 residues. CDR3 region: CASSLLAGPTIEQYF. The CDR3 region has the DNA TGTGCCAGCAGCTTATTAGCGGGACCTACGATTGAGCAGTACTTC.

The V call is TRBV5-5, the J call TRBJ1-5; tentatively, D is TRBD1 (5 bases). The CDR3 spans 18 residues. Germline V gene sequence: CDR1 SGHKS, CDR2 YYEKEE (reference sequence). Trimming pared 4 bases from V and 1 base from J, leaving 21 bases between. CDR3 region: CASSPDPWGGESNQPQHF. CDR3 coding DNA: TGTGCCAGCAGCCCCGACCCCTGGGGGGGAGAGAGCAATCAGCCCCAGCATTTT.

The CDR3, as DNA: TGCGCCAGCAGCTTGGACCTGACTAGCAGCACCGGGGAGCTGTTTTTT. Amino acids: CASSLDLTSSTGELFF. The V and J genes are TRBV5-1 and TRBJ2-2; 7 bases are a match to TRBD2. Germline loops: CDR1 SGHRS, CDR2 YFSETQ. Unmatched junction bases numbered 6, after V lost 0 bases and J lost 4 bases. CDR3 length: 16 residues.

This chain links TRBV4-2 with TRBJ2-1; D is undetermined. This CDR3 has 15 amino acids. Per germline, CDR1 LGHNA and CDR2 YNFKEQ. Trimming shortened V by 1 base and J by 5 bases, and 12 bases separated the two germline ends. CDR3 protein: CASSQVPGRHNEQFF. The CDR3 DNA sequence: TGTGCCAGCAGCCAAGTTCCCGGACGTCACAATGAGCAGTTCTTC.